This is a list of T cell receptor beta chains from one sample in a study of T cell repertoires in cytomegalovirus infection. TCRdb re-analysed the reads in MiXCR, keeping a single row per CDR3 protein. The data show under 350,000 distinct CDR3 sequences, around 9.6% seen once. What was sequenced was PBMCs. The source is a human donor in good health (CMV status not recorded). Some clones in this sample may be carry-over from other donors' samples. Each CDR3 is given with its conserved first and last residue. Clone size is shown for a subset of rows, as once, few, many or a class of expanded clone.

clone size: many; J gene: TRBJ2-5; V gene: TRBV28; CDR3 protein: CASSSPGLPVYF
clone size: many; J gene: TRBJ1-2; V gene: TRBV20-1; CDR3 protein: CSGASYGYTF
clone size: many; J gene: TRBJ2-3; V gene: TRBV5-1; CDR3 protein: CASSPAERGGTDTQYF
clone size: many; J gene: TRBJ1-2; V gene: TRBV6-5; CDR3 protein: CASSYSFSSKGGYTF
clone size: few; J gene: TRBJ1-4; V gene: TRBV28; CDR3 protein: CASSSDRVVEKLFF
clone size: .; J gene: TRBJ1-1; V gene: TRBV7-2; CDR3 protein: CASSFSGPTEAFF
clone size: many; J gene: TRBJ1-6; V gene: TRBV28; CDR3 protein: CASSLPPRDSYNSPLHF
clone size: .; J gene: TRBJ2-1; V gene: TRBV12-3/TRBV12-4; CDR3 protein: CASSNLYNEQFF
clone size: many; J gene: TRBJ2-3; V gene: TRBV28; CDR3 protein: CATSGSTDTQYF
clone size: few; J gene: TRBJ1-6; V gene: TRBV27; CDR3 protein: CASSTGINSPLHF
clone size: .; J gene: TRBJ2-3; V gene: TRBV16; CDR3 protein: CASSPYLFLTTDTQYF
clone size: many; J gene: TRBJ2-5; V gene: TRBV10-2; CDR3 protein: CASSETVQETQYF
clone size: few; J gene: TRBJ2-2; V gene: TRBV29-1; CDR3 protein: CSVWSTGELFF
clone size: few; J gene: TRBJ2-7; V gene: TRBV20-1; CDR3 protein: CSALAGRTYEQYF
clone size: .; J gene: TRBJ2-1; V gene: TRBV3-1; CDR3 protein: CASSSDTPYNEQFF
clone size: many; J gene: TRBJ2-5; V gene: TRBV29-1; CDR3 protein: CSVSLWTGGETQYF
clone size: many; J gene: TRBJ1-5; V gene: TRBV4-1; CDR3 protein: CASSQDPSFVDRVGNNQPQHF
clone size: many; J gene: TRBJ1-5; V gene: TRBV15; CDR3 protein: CATSRDRQVNQPQHF
clone size: .; J gene: TRBJ2-5; V gene: TRBV29-1; CDR3 protein: CSVESRDALSKTQYF
clone size: many; J gene: TRBJ1-5; V gene: TRBV20-1; CDR3 protein: CSAEGLGQPQHF
clone size: few; J gene: TRBJ2-1; V gene: TRBV5-1; CDR3 protein: CASNRGQGVRDEQFF
clone size: many; J gene: TRBJ1-1; V gene: TRBV28; CDR3 protein: CASTPRGLMNTEAFF
clone size: many; J gene: TRBJ1-5; V gene: TRBV7-9; CDR3 protein: CASSLVAGESQPQHF
clone size: .; J gene: TRBJ2-3; V gene: TRBV20-1; CDR3 protein: CSAIAGGGDTQYF
clone size: .; J gene: TRBJ2-1; V gene: TRBV20-1; CDR3 protein: CSAPDPGAPYNEQFF
clone size: many; J gene: TRBJ2-2; V gene: TRBV7-2; CDR3 protein: CASSLVQGKGTGELFF
clone size: many; J gene: TRBJ2-3; V gene: TRBV12-3/TRBV12-4; CDR3 protein: CASSLSLAGDTQYF
clone size: many; J gene: TRBJ2-1; V gene: TRBV4-1; CDR3 protein: CASSQEGGPYNEQFF
clone size: .; J gene: TRBJ2-5; V gene: TRBV6-2/TRBV6-3; CDR3 protein: CASSYYDKTRETQYF
clone size: few; J gene: TRBJ1-5; V gene: TRBV20-1; CDR3 protein: CSATSRTTNQPQHF
clone size: many; J gene: TRBJ2-5; V gene: TRBV7-9; CDR3 protein: CASGAGETQYF
clone size: many; J gene: TRBJ2-1; V gene: TRBV7-6; CDR3 protein: CASSLANNEQFF
clone size: many; J gene: TRBJ1-5; V gene: TRBV7-2; CDR3 protein: CASSLAGQPQHF
clone size: many; J gene: TRBJ1-1; V gene: TRBV12-3/TRBV12-4; CDR3 protein: CASIPSPTGGPRGTEAFF
clone size: .; J gene: TRBJ1-5; V gene: TRBV28; CDR3 protein: CASSLFSNQPQHF
clone size: many; J gene: TRBJ1-1; V gene: TRBV20-1; CDR3 protein: CSARPRALNTEAFF
clone size: many; J gene: TRBJ2-1; V gene: TRBV7-9; CDR3 protein: CASSHMGLEQFF
clone size: many; J gene: TRBJ2-3; V gene: TRBV12-3/TRBV12-4; CDR3 protein: CASSPIESISFTDTQYF
clone size: .; J gene: TRBJ1-2; V gene: TRBV29-1; CDR3 protein: CSVEPRVRSQNGYTF
clone size: many; J gene: TRBJ2-5; V gene: TRBV2; CDR3 protein: CASSGAEGETQYF
clone size: few; J gene: TRBJ1-6; V gene: TRBV18; CDR3 protein: CASSPPGFRPLHF
clone size: .; J gene: TRBJ2-6; V gene: TRBV19; CDR3 protein: CASSIDRYRTGANVLTF
clone size: many; J gene: TRBJ1-4; V gene: TRBV20-1; CDR3 protein: CSASHLGQGGGEKLFF
clone size: few; J gene: TRBJ2-3; V gene: TRBV20-1; CDR3 protein: CSARRQGGADTQYF
clone size: .; J gene: TRBJ1-1; V gene: TRBV5-1; CDR3 protein: CASSLRTGRNTEAFF
clone size: many; J gene: TRBJ2-7; V gene: TRBV10-1; CDR3 protein: CASSDGTKAMDEQYF
clone size: many; J gene: TRBJ1-1; V gene: TRBV2; CDR3 protein: CASSTQGQGNTEAFF